The 25 T cell receptor beta chains in this list originate from one sample, sequenced in a study of CD8 T cells in ankylosing spondylitis (dated by TCRdb to 2017 to 2019). Receptor libraries were prepared by 5' RACE. Sequencing relied on an Illumina HiSeq 2500. TCRdb reran the public reads through fastp at Q25 and MiXCR, keeping productive beta chains. Rows are combined by CDR3 protein, so each entry shows the most common genes and DNA. The sample data list 250,000 to 400,000 distinct CDR3 sequences, and around a tenth of these were observed just once. 8% to 9.5% of the sample is in the top ten clones. Material for sequencing was blood, either unsorted or a sorted T cell fraction (not recorded which). The receptors were gathered from a female donor with ankylosing spondylitis or in good health (not recorded which).

This clonotype was recorded at least ten times. This chain joins TRBV19 and TRBJ2-3; 8 nucleotides line up with TRBD1. The ends lost 2 bases at V and 4 bases at J; junction bases unmatched: 5. CDR3 length: 15 residues. The V gene's germline CDR1 is LNHDA and CDR2 SQIVND (reference sequence). The CDR3 spells CASSIRQGMADTQYF. CDR3 DNA: TGTGCCAGTAGTATACGACAGGGGATGGCAGATACGCAGTATTTT.

This clonotype was detected ten times or more. The chain uses TRBV6-5 and TRBJ1-6; TRBD1 might be the D (6 bases). The CDR3 has 18 residues. Germline values: CDR1 MNHEY, CDR2 SVGAGI. V lost 2 bases and J lost 0, with 14 bases in between. The CDR3 spells CASSYPTGRTSYNSPLHF. Written as DNA, the CDR3 is TGTGCCAGCAGTTACCCGACAGGTCGTACCTCCTATAATTCACCCCTCCACTTT.

The chain recombines TRBV2 with TRBJ2-2, with TRBD2 matching over 7 bases. In germline, CDR1 is SNHLY, CDR2 FYNNEI. V was pared by 4 bases and J by 5 bases, with 7 bases of the junction left unmatched. This CDR3 region has 15 residues. CDR3 in amino acids: CASSAGGAETGELFF. The CDR3, as DNA: TGTGCCAGCAGTGCGGGGGGTGCAGAGACCGGGGAGCTGTTTTTT.

A word on this clonotype: One junction end does not reproduce the germline sequence, and a read error may be involved. The chain employs TRBV7-9 and TRBJ2-1; 9 nucleotides agree with TRBD2. CDR1 SEHNR and CDR2 FQNEAQ come from the germline V gene (reference sequence). The CDR3 is 11 residues long. The CDR3 nucleotides read TGTGCCAGCAGCTTGGGGCTAGCGGGGTCCTTC. Amino acid sequence: CASSLGLAGSF.

The chain couples TRBV5-1 to TRBJ2-7; a weak D match, TRBD2 (6 bases). The length of the CDR3 is 14 residues. The V and J ends lost 2 bases and 6 bases respectively, with 15 bases between them. CDR1 and CDR2 from the germline V gene are SGHRS and YFSETQ. CDR3 in DNA: TGCGCCAGCAGCTTAGCTGCGCGGGACGGCGAGCAGTACTTC. This sequence encodes CASSLAARDGEQYF.

This clonotype has at least ten counts. This chain connects TRBV27 to TRBJ2-2, with TRBD1 as a possible D gene (6 bases). V lost 2 bases and J lost 0, with 10 bases in between. The CDR3 extends over 16 amino acids. The germline V gene encodes CDR1 MNHEY and CDR2 SMNVEV (reference sequence). As DNA, the CDR3 is TGTGCCAGCAGTTTAGAAGGGGGTACGAACACCGGGGAGCTGTTTTTT. As protein: CASSLEGGTNTGELFF.

At least ten counts were recorded for this clonotype. This chain uses TRBV20-1 with TRBJ1-1; the D is unclear. The CDR3 totals 12 residues. Germline CDR1 reads DFQATT; CDR2 reads SNEGSKA (reference sequence). Trimming removed 2 bases at V and 0 bases at J, with 4 bases between. The CDR3, as DNA: TGCAGTGCTAGACAGGTGAACACTGAAGCTTTCTTT. Residues: CSARQVNTEAFF.

In this sample, this clonotype turned up many times. This chain uses TRBV12-3 or TRBV12-4 with TRBJ2-2; 9 nucleotides align to TRBD1. This CDR3 comprises 17 residues. V lost 5 bases to trimming and J lost 5 bases; unmatched junction nucleotides: 12. The DNA of the CDR3 is TGTGCCAGCAGTCCGGTGGGACAGGGAAAGGAGACCGGGGAGCTGTTTTTT. Translated, it gives CASSPVGQGKETGELFF.

This clonotype was detected ten times or more. The chain couples TRBV20-1 to TRBJ2-5; D uncertain. V lost 6 bases, J lost 3 bases, and 14 bases lay in between. The CDR3 loop spans 13 amino acids. Germline loops: CDR1 DFQATT, CDR2 SNEGSKA (reference sequence). The CDR3 loop reads CSALGLIEETQYF. In DNA, the CDR3 is TGCAGTGCCCTAGGTCTAATAGAAGAGACCCAGTACTTC.

At least ten counts were recorded for this clonotype. The chain couples TRBV3-1 to TRBJ2-1, with D unclear. The CDR3 spans 12 residues. Looked up from germline, CDR1 is LGHDT and CDR2 is YNNKEL (reference sequence). Trimming took off 10 bases at V and 0 bases at J, with 7 bases between the two ends. The CDR3 DNA reads TGTGCCAACTCGGGCTCCTACAATGAGCAGTTCTTC. Amino acids: CANSGSYNEQFF.

The rearrangement links TRBV20-1 to TRBJ2-5; 11 bases fit TRBD1. The germline V gene has CDR1 DFQATT and CDR2 SNEGSKA (reference sequence). This CDR3 spans 13 amino acids. CDR3 in DNA: TGCAGCGGGCCGGGACAGGGGGAAGAGACCCAGTACTTC. Translation gives CSGPGQGEETQYF.

The genes are TRBV18 and TRBJ2-1; no definite D call. Germline CDR1 KGHSH, CDR2 LQKENI. Trimming cost V 2 bases and J 0 bases, with 8 bases left between them. The CDR3 runs to 15 residues. CDR3 sequence: CASSPYASSYNEQFF. The DNA for the CDR3 is TGTGCCAGCTCACCATATGCGAGCTCCTACAATGAGCAGTTCTTC. Based on the CDR3 plus reference TRBV18 and TRBJ2-1, the full variable domain is NAGVMQNPRHLVRRRGQEARLRCSPMKGHSHVYWYRQLPEEGLKFMVYLQKENIIDESGMPKERFSAEFPKEGPSILRIQQVVRGDSAAYFCASSPYASSYNEQFFGPGTRLTVL.

This clonotype was seen a handful of times. The chain joins TRBV2 to TRBJ2-3; D might be TRBD1 (5 bases). V was cut by 1 base and J by 4 bases, with 12 bases left in between. Germline V gene lookup returns CDR1 SNHLY and CDR2 FYNNEI. CDR3 length: 15 amino acids. The CDR3 coding sequence is TGTGCCAGCAGTGAAGGACAGTTCTGGGCAGATACGCAGTATTTT. Translated, it gives CASSEGQFWADTQYF.

This clonotype came up many times. The chain links TRBV10-3 to TRBJ2-1; 8 bases are shared with TRBD2. CDR1 ENHRY and CDR2 SYGVKD come from the germline V gene. With 2 bases clipped from V and 8 bases from J, the junction kept 5 bases outside the gene matches. The CDR3 is made up of 14 amino acids. The CDR3 protein is CAISERGGPDEQFF. The CDR3 DNA reads TGTGCCATCAGTGAGCGGGGGGGCCCGGATGAGCAGTTCTTC.

This clonotype appeared many times. This chain joins TRBV20-1 and TRBJ2-3, with a tentative D call TRBD1 (6 bases). Trimming shortened V by 4 bases and J by 4 bases, and 21 bases separated the two germline ends. The CDR3 runs 16 residues. The germline CDR1 and CDR2 sequences are DFQATT and SNEGSKA (reference sequence). The CDR3 loop reads CSATTVDSQGSDTQYF. The CDR3 DNA sequence: TGCAGTGCTACGACGGTGGACTCTCAGGGGTCAGATACGCAGTATTTT.

Only one count was recorded for this clonotype. This chain joins TRBV12-3 or TRBV12-4 and TRBJ2-4; D is possibly TRBD1 (6 bases). The CDR3 loop spans 15 amino acids. Trimming removed 4 bases at V and 3 bases at J, with 13 bases between. CDR3 sequence (DNA): TGTGCCAGCAGTTCAGGGGCCGTGGGCAAAAACATTCAGTACTTC. This codes for CASSSGAVGKNIQYF.

This clonotype was picked up many times. The rearrangement joins TRBV5-1 to TRBJ1-5, with no clear D. Germline V gene data show CDR1 as SGHRS and CDR2 as YFSETQ. V was pared by 0 bases and J by 3 bases, with 4 bases between. This CDR3 has 13 amino acids. Here the CDR3 DNA reads TGCGCCAGCAGCTTGGACCCCAATCAGCCCCAGCATTTT. Protein: CASSLDPNQPQHF.

In its sample, this clonotype was seen many times. The chain joins TRBV29-1 to TRBJ2-5, with 9 bases lining up with TRBD1. Germline assignment: CDR1 SQVTM and CDR2 ANQGSEA. The V segment lost 3 bases and the J segment 5 bases; nucleotides outside the gene matches: 7. The CDR3 runs to 14 residues. The CDR3 is CSVEGQGAGETQYF. CDR3 coding DNA: TGCAGCGTTGAGGGACAGGGTGCCGGGGAGACCCAGTACTTC. Combining the CDR3 with reference TRBV29-1 and TRBJ2-5 gives the whole variable domain SAVISQKPSRDICQRGTSLTIQCQVDSQVTMMFWYRQQPGQSLTLIATANQGSEATYESGFVIDKFPISRPNLTFSTLTVSNMSPEDSSIYLCSVEGQGAGETQYFGPGTRLLVL.

There are many counts of this clonotype. The chain joins TRBV4-2 to TRBJ2-1; 14 nucleotides match TRBD2. This CDR3 contains 16 residues. The ends lost 3 bases at V and 12 bases at J; junction bases unmatched: 10. Germline lookup yields CDR1 LGHNA and CDR2 YNFKEQ. The CDR3 DNA reads as TGTGCCAGCAGCCAGTCCGGGACTAGCGGGAGTCTCAGGCAGTTCTTC. It encodes CASSQSGTSGSLRQFF.

This clonotype was recorded at least ten times. The chain links TRBV20-1 to TRBJ1-4, with D perhaps TRBD1 (5 bases). CDR1 and CDR2 (germline): DFQATT, SNEGSKA (reference sequence). V was shortened by 6 bases and J by 8 bases, with 22 bases between the two germline ends. The CDR3 has 15 residues. This CDR3 is CSAQRSGRVWEKLFF. The DNA for the CDR3 is TGCAGTGCACAGAGATCGGGACGGGTGTGGGAAAAACTGTTTTTT.

This clonotype was detected a few times. The chain joins TRBV5-1 to TRBJ2-1; possibly TRBD1 or TRBD2 for D (5 bases each). The V end was cut by 0 bases, the J end by 8 bases, with 12 bases between. The germline V gene has CDR1 SGHRS and CDR2 YFSETQ. The CDR3 runs 14 residues. The DNA of the CDR3 is TGCGCCAGCAGCTTGGAGGGGAGAGGGGATGAGCAGTTCTTC. Protein product: CASSLEGRGDEQFF.

This clonotype was observed many times. The chain is built from TRBV9 and TRBJ2-5, with TRBD2 matching over 8 bases. CDR3 size: 16 residues. Germline-derived CDR1 and CDR2 are SGDLS and YYNGEE. V trimming: 3 bases; J trimming: 3 bases; junction bases outside the gene matches: 10. CDR3 amino acids: CASSAPVQAGEETQYF. The CDR3 region has the DNA TGTGCCAGCAGCGCCCCTGTACAAGCGGGAGAAGAGACCCAGTACTTC.

The chain has TRBV6-2 or TRBV6-3 and TRBJ2-7, with a possible D match to TRBD1 (5 bases). Germline-derived CDR1 and CDR2 are MNHEY and SVGEGT. The CDR3 contains 12 residues. The V gene lost 8 bases and the J gene lost 0 bases, with 8 bases spanning the gap. As DNA, the CDR3 is TGTGCCAGCTCGGACATCTCCTACGAGCAGTACTTC. It translates to CASSDISYEQYF.

This clonotype appeared many times. The V call is TRBV29-1, the J call TRBJ1-1; D not resolved. The CDR3 is 12 amino acids. Germline CDR1 and CDR2: SQVTM and ANQGSEA. Trimming took off 7 bases at V and 0 bases at J, with 9 bases between the two ends. The CDR3 reads CSACLLNTEAFF. As DNA, the CDR3 is TGCAGCGCATGCCTGCTGAACACTGAAGCTTTCTTT. The full variable domain, in which reference TRBV29-1 and TRBJ1-1 provide the parts outside the CDR3, is SAVISQKPSRDICQRGTSLTIQCQVDSQVTMMFWYRQQPGQSLTLIATANQGSEATYESGFVIDKFPISRPNLTFSTLTVSNMSPEDSSIYLCSACLLNTEAFFGQGTRLTVV.

A remark on this clonotype: The junction departs from the called germline gene at one end, perhaps through a read error. The rearrangement joins TRBV4-2 to TRBJ1-5; D is unclear. The length of the CDR3 is 11 residues. CDR1 is LGHNA and CDR2 is YNFKEQ in the germline V gene. CDR3 region: CASSRKQPQHF. CDR3 coding DNA: TGTGCCAGCAGCCGCAAACAGCCCCAGCATTTT.